This is a list of T cell receptor beta chains from one sample in a study of OX40 agonist ivuxolimab in advanced cancers. Repertoires were generated with immunoSEQ multiplex PCR, while TCRdb's copy carries only in-frame clones and drops some. The sample consists of roughly 77,000 clones, about 84% of them appearing once. The sequenced sample was CD4+ or CD8+ T cells sorted from blood, obtained in a trial of the OX40 agonist ivuxolimab. The receptor set was obtained from an adult with an advanced solid tumor such as melanoma, head and neck, liver or kidney cancer. Both conserved end residues are part of each CDR3. D genes are given only for firm matches. Clone size, where shown, is once, few, many, or a class for clones that have expanded.

clone_size: .
v_call: TRBV18
d_call: .
j_call: TRBJ1-1
cdr3_nt: TGTGCCAGCTCACCACCGAACGGGGTAGGGACTGAAGCTTTCTTT
cdr3_aa: CASSPPNGVGTEAFF

clone_size: .
v_call: TRBV6-1
d_call: TRBD2
j_call: TRBJ2-4
cdr3_nt: TGTGCCAGCAGTGAGGCCGGGACAATCGGGACTAGCGGGACCAAAAACATTCAGTACTTC
cdr3_aa: CASSEAGTIGTSGTKNIQYF

clone_size: .
v_call: TRBV19
d_call: TRBD1
j_call: TRBJ1-2
cdr3_nt: TGTGCCAGTAGTCCACAGGGGTCTTGGTATGGCTACACCTTC
cdr3_aa: CASSPQGSWYGYTF

clone_size: .
v_call: TRBV6-1
d_call: TRBD1
j_call: TRBJ1-5
cdr3_nt: TGTGCCAGCACGGGGACAGGGGGCATTAATCAGCCCCAGCATTTT
cdr3_aa: CASTGTGGINQPQHF

clone_size: .
v_call: TRBV2
d_call: .
j_call: TRBJ1-5
cdr3_nt: TGTGCCAGCAGTTCAGTAGGGGAACATCAGCCCCAGCATTTT
cdr3_aa: CASSSVGEHQPQHF

clone_size: few
v_call: TRBV5-1
d_call: .
j_call: TRBJ2-7
cdr3_nt: TGCGCCAGCAGCTTCGACAGGCTACCCTCCTACGAGCAGTACTTC
cdr3_aa: CASSFDRLPSYEQYF

clone_size: .
v_call: TRBV9
d_call: TRBD2
j_call: TRBJ2-2
cdr3_nt: TGTGCCAGCAGCGTAAGCCCCGGGACTAGCGGGCGGAGGGGGACCGGGGAGCTGTTTTTT
cdr3_aa: CASSVSPGTSGRRGTGELFF

clone_size: .
v_call: TRBV5-6
d_call: TRBD1
j_call: TRBJ1-1
cdr3_nt: TGTGCCAGCAGCTTGTGGTCTCGACAGGGTACGGGGTACACTGAAGCTTTCTTT
cdr3_aa: CASSLWSRQGTGYTEAFF

clone_size: .
v_call: TRBV6-6
d_call: .
j_call: TRBJ2-1
cdr3_nt: TGTGCCAGCAGGGAGGGGGGGCGTTGGGAGCAGTTCTTC
cdr3_aa: CASREGGRWEQFF

clone_size: .
v_call: TRBV19
d_call: .
j_call: TRBJ2-2
cdr3_nt: TGTGCCAGTAGTAGCAACAGCTTGAACACCGGGGAGCTGTTTTTT
cdr3_aa: CASSSNSLNTGELFF

clone_size: .
v_call: TRBV19
d_call: TRBD2
j_call: TRBJ2-2
cdr3_nt: TGTGCCAGTAGCTCTAGCGGGGGGTCGAACACCGGGGAGCTGTTTTTT
cdr3_aa: CASSSSGGSNTGELFF

clone_size: few
v_call: TRBV7-9
d_call: .
j_call: TRBJ1-2
cdr3_nt: TGTGCCAGCAACTTCCGGGGCGCGGAAACGGGAGGCTACACCTTC
cdr3_aa: CASNFRGAETGGYTF

clone_size: few
v_call: TRBV5-1
d_call: .
j_call: TRBJ1-5
cdr3_nt: TGCGCCAGCAGCTTGCAGCCGGTGAATAGCAATCAGCCCCAGCATTTT
cdr3_aa: CASSLQPVNSNQPQHF

clone_size: .
v_call: TRBV2
d_call: .
j_call: TRBJ2-3
cdr3_nt: TGTGCCAGCAGGCGGGACGGCTACACAGATACGCAGTATTTT
cdr3_aa: CASRRDGYTDTQYF

clone_size: .
v_call: TRBV29-1
d_call: TRBD1
j_call: TRBJ2-3
cdr3_nt: TGCAGCGTTGGGGACAGGGGGCGGACAGATACGCAGTATTTT
cdr3_aa: CSVGDRGRTDTQYF

clone_size: .
v_call: TRBV29-1
d_call: .
j_call: TRBJ1-5
cdr3_nt: TGCAGCGTCGATCAGGGTCCGGGTCAGCCCCAGCATTTT
cdr3_aa: CSVDQGPGQPQHF

clone_size: .
v_call: TRBV4-3
d_call: TRBD2
j_call: TRBJ2-2
cdr3_nt: TGCGCCAGCAGCCAAGCTACTAGCGTCCTCGAGCCGGCCGGGGAGCTGTTTTTT
cdr3_aa: CASSQATSVLEPAGELFF

clone_size: .
v_call: TRBV2
d_call: TRBD2
j_call: TRBJ2-1
cdr3_nt: TGTGCCAGCAGTGAAGCCCCGCTAGCGGGGGGGCCGGTGCAGTTCTTC
cdr3_aa: CASSEAPLAGGPVQFF

clone_size: .
v_call: TRBV5-1
d_call: TRBD1
j_call: TRBJ1-2
cdr3_nt: TGCGCCAGCAAGGACAGGACCACTAACTATGGCTACACCTTC
cdr3_aa: CASKDRTTNYGYTF

clone_size: .
v_call: TRBV28
d_call: TRBD1
j_call: TRBJ1-6
cdr3_nt: TGTGCCAGCAACCGCCCTGACAGGGTCCGTTCACCCCTCCACTTT
cdr3_aa: CASNRPDRVRSPLHF